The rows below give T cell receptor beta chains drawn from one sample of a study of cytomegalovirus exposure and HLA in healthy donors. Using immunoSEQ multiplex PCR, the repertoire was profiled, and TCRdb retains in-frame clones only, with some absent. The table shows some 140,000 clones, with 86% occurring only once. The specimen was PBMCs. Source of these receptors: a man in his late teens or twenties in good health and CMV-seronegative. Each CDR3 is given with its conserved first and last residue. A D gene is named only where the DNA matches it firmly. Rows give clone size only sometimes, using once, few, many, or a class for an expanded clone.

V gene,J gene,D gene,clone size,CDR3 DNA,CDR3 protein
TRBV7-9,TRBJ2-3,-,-,TGTGCCAGCAGCCCCACAGGGATCGCAGATACGCAGTATTTT,CASSPTGIADTQYF
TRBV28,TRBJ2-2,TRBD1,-,TGTGCCAGCAGTGACTTGGACAGGGGGCATGGGGAGCTGTTTTTT,CASSDLDRGHGELFF
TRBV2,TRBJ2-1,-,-,TGTGCCAGCAGTGAATACAGGGCGGATGAGCAGTTCTTC,CASSEYRADEQFF
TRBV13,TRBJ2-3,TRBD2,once,TGTGCCAGCAGACGACTTAGCGGGGGGGTCACAGATACGCAGTATTTT,CASRRLSGGVTDTQYF
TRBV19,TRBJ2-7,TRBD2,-,TGTGCCAGTAGTATAGACGTCAGCGGGATACCCTACGAGCAGTACTTC,CASSIDVSGIPYEQYF
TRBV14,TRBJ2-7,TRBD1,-,TGTGCCAGCAGCCCCCGAGGGCGGGACAGGGGCGACGAGCAGTACTTC,CASSPRGRDRGDEQYF
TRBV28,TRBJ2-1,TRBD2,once,TGTGCCAGCAGGTTTACTAGCGGGATGAATGAGCAGTTCTTC,CASRFTSGMNEQFF
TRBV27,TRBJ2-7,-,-,TGTGCCAGCAGTACGACTGGCCACGAGCAGTACTTC,CASSTTGHEQYF
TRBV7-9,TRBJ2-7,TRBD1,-,TGTGCCAGCAGCTCCCCTAACCGGGACAGGGTCAAGTCCGAGCAGTACTTC,CASSSPNRDRVKSEQYF
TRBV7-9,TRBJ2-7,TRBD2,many,TGTGCCAGCAGCCCCCGGGGGGAGAGCCACGAGCAGTACTTC,CASSPRGESHEQYF
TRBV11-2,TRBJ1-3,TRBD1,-,TGTGCCAGCAGCTCCTGGGGACAGGAAAACACCATATATTTT,CASSSWGQENTIYF
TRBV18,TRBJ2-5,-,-,TGTGCCAGCTCACCACCGTCTACAGCTGAGACCCAGTACTTC,CASSPPSTAETQYF
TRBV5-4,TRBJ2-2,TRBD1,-,TGTGCCAGCAGCTTGAGGACAGGGGGCATCGGGGAGCTGTTTTTT,CASSLRTGGIGELFF
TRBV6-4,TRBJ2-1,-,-,TGTGCCAGCAGTGACGTGCGGTACAATGAGCAGTTCTTC,CASSDVRYNEQFF
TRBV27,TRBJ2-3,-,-,TGTGCCAGCAGTTTTGTTTACAGTTACACAGATACGCAGTATTTT,CASSFVYSYTDTQYF
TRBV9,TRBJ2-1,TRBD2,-,TGTGCCAGCAGCGTAGTAGCTAGCGGGGGGCCACATGAGCAGTTCTTC,CASSVVASGGPHEQFF
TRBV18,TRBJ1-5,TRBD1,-,TGTGCCAGCTCACCAGGACAGGGTGGACGCAATCAGCCCCAGCATTTT,CASSPGQGGRNQPQHF
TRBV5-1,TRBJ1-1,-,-,TGCGCCAGCAGCCCTAGACAGGCGATGGCTGTAGAGGGTGAAGCTTTCTTT,CASSPRQAMAVEGEAFF
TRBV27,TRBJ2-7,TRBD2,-,TGTGCCAGCAGTTTATCAGGCATTCGCGGGGGGGCGGCCGAGCAGTACTTC,CASSLSGIRGGAAEQYF
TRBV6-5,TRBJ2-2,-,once,TGTGCCAGCAGTTACGTGGGCCACGGGGAGCTGTTTTTT,CASSYVGHGELFF
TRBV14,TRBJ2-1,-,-,TGTGCCAGCAGCCAAAGTAGAGGTGAGCAGTTCTTC,CASSQSRGEQFF
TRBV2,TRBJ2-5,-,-,TGTGCCAGCAGTGCCCTAGGGGCGAGGGAGACCCAGTACTTC,CASSALGARETQYF
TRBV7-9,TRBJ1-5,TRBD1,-,TGTGCCAGCAGCTCTCCGACAGGGGCCGGGCCCCAGCATTTT,CASSSPTGAGPQHF
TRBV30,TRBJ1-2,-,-,TGTGCCTGGAGTTCTTTCTATGGCTACACCTTC,CAWSSFYGYTF
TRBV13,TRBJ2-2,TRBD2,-,TGTGCCAGCAGCATTAGTGGACTAGCGGGGGGGCGATACACCGGGGAGCTGTTTTTT,CASSISGLAGGRYTGELFF
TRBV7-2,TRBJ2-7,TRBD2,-,TGTGCCAGCAGCTGGACTAGCGGAGGGACCTACGAGCAGTACTTC,CASSWTSGGTYEQYF
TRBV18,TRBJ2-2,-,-,TGTGCCAGCTCACCTTCGGAGGGGGCCCTGACCGGGGAGCTGTTTTTT,CASSPSEGALTGELFF
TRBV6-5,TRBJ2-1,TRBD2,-,TGTGCCAGCAGTTACGGGAGGGTGGTTTGGTTCTTC,CASSYGRVVWFF
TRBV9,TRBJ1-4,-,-,TGTGCCAGCAGCGTAGGGGCCCCTAGGGCAGGGATCCCTAATGAAAAACTGTTTTTT,CASSVGAPRAGIPNEKLFF
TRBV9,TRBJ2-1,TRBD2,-,TGTGCCAGCAGCGTAGGCCTAGCGGGAGGGTCCAGCTCCTACAATGAGCAGTTCTTC,CASSVGLAGGSSSYNEQFF
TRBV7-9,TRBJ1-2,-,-,TGTGCCAGCAGCTTAGAGAACAGCTATGGCTACACCTTC,CASSLENSYGYTF
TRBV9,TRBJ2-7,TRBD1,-,TGTGCCAGCAGCACCGACAGGGGGCCCGAGCAGTACTTC,CASSTDRGPEQYF
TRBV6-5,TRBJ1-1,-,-,TGTGCCAGCAGTCCGGGGTTAGGGAACACTGAAGCTTTCTTT,CASSPGLGNTEAFF
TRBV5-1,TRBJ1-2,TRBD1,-,TGCGCCAGCAGCTTGGCCGGGACAGACCTTAACCTTAACTATGGCTACACCTTC,CASSLAGTDLNLNYGYTF
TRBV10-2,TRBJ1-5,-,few,TGCGCCAGCAATCCTGGGCTTAATCAGCCCCAGCATTTT,CASNPGLNQPQHF
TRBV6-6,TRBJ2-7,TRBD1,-,TGTGCCACCCTCCCCGGACAGGGAATCTACGAGCAGTACTTC,CATLPGQGIYEQYF
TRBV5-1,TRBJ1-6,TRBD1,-,TGCGCCAGCAGCTGGGGGCCTTTGACAGGGTTTCCACCCCTCCACTTT,CASSWGPLTGFPPLHF
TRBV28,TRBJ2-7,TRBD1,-,TGTGCCAGCAAACCGGGACAGGGGGACTACGAGCAGTACTTC,CASKPGQGDYEQYF
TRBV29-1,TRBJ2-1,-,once,TGCAGCGTTGAAGATGGGGGGAGTGAGCAGTTCTTC,CSVEDGGSEQFF
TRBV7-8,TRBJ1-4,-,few,TGTGCCAGCAGCGGTTCTAGCGGGGGGAATGAAAAACTGTTTTTT,CASSGSSGGNEKLFF
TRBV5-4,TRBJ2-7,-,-,TGTGCCAGCAGCTTGGGGGCAGGGCCCAACGAGCAGTACTTC,CASSLGAGPNEQYF
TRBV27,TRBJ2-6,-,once,TGTGCCACAAGGGGATCTGGGGCCAACGTCCTGACTTTC,CATRGSGANVLTF
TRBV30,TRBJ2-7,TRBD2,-,TGTGCCTGGGGGGTAGGAGCGGGAGTCGAGCAGTACTTC,CAWGVGAGVEQYF
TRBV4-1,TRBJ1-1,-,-,TGCGCCAGCAGCCAAGGAGCTTTTGGGCTACGGAACACTGAAGCTTTCTTT,CASSQGAFGLRNTEAFF
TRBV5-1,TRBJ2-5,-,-,TGCGCCAGCAGCTTGGTTGCTAGCGAACAAGAGACCCAGTACTTC,CASSLVASEQETQYF
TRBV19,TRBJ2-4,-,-,TGTGCCAGTAGTGCTATGATGGCCAAAAACATTCAGTACTTC,CASSAMMAKNIQYF